The sample holds a few counts of the clone carrying this T cell receptor beta chain. Assay: immunoSEQ multiplex PCR; the TCRdb copy retains only in-frame clones and omits some. This repertoire shows 110,000 or so clones, around 87% found once; its top ten account for approximately 2%. CDR1 is SQVTM and CDR2 is ANQGSEA in the germline V gene. The CDR3 is made up of 12 amino acids. V was cut by 0 bases and J by 2 bases, with 2 bases left in between. This sample was included in a study of blood T cell repertoires in COVID-19. At the level of the study: Samples representing acute and convalescent COVID-19 were sourced from the United States, Italy and Spain. From T cells, B-cell-depleted T cells, or PBMCs came the material, which was cDNA or gDNA.

Specimen: peripheral blood. The chain employs TRBV29-1 and TRBJ1-5; D is unresolved. This TCR was sampled from a woman aged 45-65 years with acute or convalescent COVID-19. This CDR3 is CSVEDGNQPQHF. The CDR3 DNA reads TGCAGCGTTGAAGACGGCAATCAGCCCCAGCATTTT.